These 23 T cell receptor beta chains came from one sample sequenced in a study of somatic mutations in cytotoxic T cells in rheumatoid arthritis. Here immunoSEQ multiplex PCR was the method, and the copy in TCRdb shows in-frame clones only, minus some. The sample consists of around 23,000 clones, over 65% of them appearing once. Sequencing was performed on CD8+ T cells sorted from blood. The receptors come from a woman younger than 35 in good health.

The genes are TRBV10-1 and TRBJ1-5, with TRBD1 matching over 7 bases. The junction had 9 bases not matched to a gene; V was cut back by 7 bases and J by 0 bases. CDR3 length: 16 residues. Germline V gives CDR1 WNHNN, CDR2 SYGVQD (reference sequence). CDR3 loop: CASKIPRGNSNQPQHF. The CDR3 DNA reads TGCGCCAGCAAGATCCCCAGGGGGAATAGCAATCAGCCCCAGCATTTT.

This chain links TRBV28 with TRBJ2-5, with D possibly TRBD2 on 5 matching bases. CDR3 length equals 19 residues. V shed 5 bases and J shed 3 bases, with 28 bases lying between them. CDR1 is MDHEN, CDR2 SYDVKM, per germline. For the CDR3, the DNA is TGTGCCAGCAGTCCCGAACTGGACTCCGCCGGGCCTGGCAAAGAGACCCAGTACTTC. It translates to CASSPELDSAGPGKETQYF. Full variable domain (remainder filled in from reference TRBV28 and TRBJ2-5): DVKVTQSSRYLVKRTGEKVFLECVQDMDHENMFWYRQDPGLGLRLIYFSYDVKMKEKGDIPEGYSVSREKKERFSLILESASTNQTSMYLCASSPELDSAGPGKETQYFGPGTRLLVL.

The V call is TRBV7-2, the J call TRBJ2-1, with 7 bases matching TRBD1. The V and J ends lost 1 base and 2 bases, in that order; junction bases with no gene match: 2. Germline CDR1 and CDR2: SGHTA and FQGNSA. The CDR3 loop spans 15 amino acids. The CDR3 reads CASSLDRGTYNEQFF. The CDR3 bases are TGTGCCAGCAGCTTAGACAGGGGAACCTACAATGAGCAGTTCTTC.

V gene TRBV9 combines with J gene TRBJ1-2; TRBD1 might be the D (5 bases). Trimming left V 4 bases short and J 5 bases short, with 12 bases between. CDR3 length equals 13 residues. Germline V gene lookup returns CDR1 SGDLS and CDR2 YYNGEE. CDR3 amino acids: CASSPSQGYGYTF. CDR3 nucleotide sequence: TGTGCCAGCAGCCCGAGCCAGGGTTATGGCTACACCTTC.

This clone was seen more than once but under ten times. The chain employs TRBV7-6 and TRBJ2-1, with 9 bases lining up with TRBD2. V dropped 3 bases and J dropped 3; count of bases not matched to a gene: 3. The CDR3 loop spans 15 amino acids. Germline V gene sequence: CDR1 SGHVS, CDR2 FNYEAQ. CDR3 DNA sequence: TGTGCCAGCAGCTTCGAGCGGGAGGACTACAATGAGCAGTTCTTC. It encodes CASSFEREDYNEQFF.

The V gene is TRBV28, the J gene TRBJ2-7; D gene ambiguous. Germline-derived CDR1 and CDR2 are MDHEN and SYDVKM. This CDR3 comprises 16 residues. V was shortened by 3 bases and J by 0 bases, with 15 bases between the two germline ends. CDR3 coding DNA: TGTGCCAGCAGTTTTGCCCGACGACACTCCTCCTACGAGCAGTACGTC. It specifies CASSFARRHSSYEQYV.

This chain connects TRBV4-1 to TRBJ1-2; D may be TRBD1 (6 bases). With 3 bases removed from V and 6 bases from J, the gap between germline ends came to 14 bases. Germline CDR1 MGHRA, CDR2 YSYEKL. The CDR3 contains 14 residues. CDR3 protein: CASSQIRGRDGYTF. CDR3 nucleotide sequence: TGCGCCAGCAGCCAGATCCGGGGGCGCGATGGCTACACCTTC.

This chain connects TRBV2 to TRBJ2-1, with 12 nucleotides matching TRBD2. The CDR3 has 15 residues. V shed 2 bases, J shed 7 bases, and the junction held 3 bases outside the gene matches. CDR1 and CDR2 from the germline V gene are SNHLY and FYNNEI. CDR3 in DNA: TGTGCCAGCAGTGAACCTAGCGGGAGGGCGAATGAGCAGTTCTTC. It is translated as CASSEPSGRANEQFF.

CDR3 residues: CASSERGTGGNTIYF. The DNA for the CDR3 is TGTGCCAGCAGTGAACGCGGGACAGGGGGAAACACCATATATTTT. V gene TRBV6-1 combines with J gene TRBJ1-3; 9 positions agree with TRBD1. The V gene end was trimmed by 2 bases and the J gene end by 4 bases; junction bases not matched to a gene: 3. This CDR3 contains 15 residues. The V gene's germline CDR1 is MNHNS and CDR2 SASEGT.

This clone was detected once. The rearrangement joins TRBV11-2 to TRBJ2-1, with 12 nucleotides matching TRBD2. Germline trimming cut 5 bases from V and 3 bases from J; bases unmatched to any gene: 8. The V gene's germline CDR1 is SGHAT and CDR2 FQNNGV. The CDR3 contains 17 residues. CDR3 in amino acids: CASSTGLAGKRYNEQFF. The CDR3 DNA follows: TGTGCCAGCAGCACGGGACTAGCGGGTAAACGCTACAATGAGCAGTTCTTC. Full variable domain (missing parts from reference TRBV11-2 and TRBJ2-1): EAGVAQSPRYKIIEKRQSVAFWCNPISGHATLYWYQQILGQGPKLLIQFQNNGVVDDSQLPKDRFSAERLKGVDSTLKIQPAKLEDSAVYLCASSTGLAGKRYNEQFFGPGTRLTVL.

The chain couples TRBV9 to TRBJ2-3; 7 bases agree with TRBD2. Unmatched junction bases numbered 9, after V lost 3 bases and J lost 2 bases. The CDR3 runs 16 residues. From germline, CDR1 is SGDLS and CDR2 YYNGEE. The DNA of the CDR3 is TGTGCCAGCAGCGCGGGAAGGACTAGTCTCACAGATACGCAGTATTTT. Its translation: CASSAGRTSLTDTQYF.

CDR3 DNA: TGTGCCAGCTCGTCTACAGGGGGCGCTTCCTATGGCTACACCTTC. It encodes CASSSTGGASYGYTF. The rearrangement joins TRBV18 to TRBJ1-2; 9 bases fit TRBD1. CDR3 length equals 15 residues. Germline CDR1 and CDR2: KGHSH and LQKENI. After removal of 6 bases from V and 4 bases from J, the junction contained 9 bases not matched to a gene.

This chain uses TRBV5-6 with TRBJ2-7, with 8 nucleotides matching TRBD2. Germline V gene lookup returns CDR1 SGHDT and CDR2 YYEEEE. The J segment lost 3 bases and the V segment lost 0 bases, leaving 5 bases of the junction unmatched. This CDR3 contains 15 residues. This CDR3 reads CASSLVTSGNYEQYF. CDR3 bases: TGTGCCAGCAGCTTGGTAACTAGCGGCAACTACGAGCAGTACTTC.

This clone was picked up a small number of times. V gene TRBV29-1 combines with J gene TRBJ2-7; a weak D match, TRBD1 (6 bases). The CDR3 extends over 12 amino acids. Trimming removed 6 bases from V and 0 bases from J, with 9 bases in between. CDR1 SQVTM and CDR2 ANQGSEA come from the germline V gene. Written as DNA, the CDR3 is TGCAGCGTAGAGACAGGCTCCTACGAGCAGTACGTC. This translates into CSVETGSYEQYV.

The gene calls are TRBV13 and TRBJ2-1; 10 bases agree with TRBD2. Germline V gene sequence: CDR1 PRHDT, CDR2 FYEKMQ (reference sequence). The CDR3 sequence is 19 residues long. The junction had 18 bases not matched to a gene; V was cut back by 2 bases and J by 8 bases. The CDR3 spells CASSLSQREGSLLRYEQFF. The CDR3 DNA sequence: TGTGCCAGCAGCTTATCGCAGCGGGAGGGCTCCCTCTTAAGGTATGAGCAGTTCTTC.

The chain uses TRBV10-3 and TRBJ1-2, with unresolved D. Germline CDR1 ENHRY, CDR2 SYGVKD. This CDR3 is built from 11 residues. V was clipped by 6 bases and J by 3 bases, with 5 bases between them. CDR3 residues: CAIRVDYGYTF. Written as DNA, the CDR3 is TGTGCCATCAGGGTGGACTATGGCTACACCTTC.

The V gene is TRBV7-9, the J gene TRBJ1-2; D uncertain. Between the trimmed V and J ends, which lost 5 bases and 5 bases, there was a span of 12 bases. This CDR3 is built from 13 residues. CDR1 SEHNR and CDR2 FQNEAQ come from the germline V gene (reference sequence). The CDR3 region is CASSPVGSYGYTF. The DNA of the CDR3 is TGTGCCAGCAGCCCGGTCGGGTCGTATGGCTACACCTTC.

For the CDR3, the DNA is TGTGCCAGCAGTCCCGGGACAGGGGGGGACTACGAGCAGTACTTC. It translates to CASSPGTGGDYEQYF. The chain carries TRBV28 and TRBJ2-7, with 11 bases fitting TRBD1. The germline CDR1 and CDR2 sequences are MDHEN and SYDVKM. V dropped 5 bases and J dropped 3; count of bases not matched to a gene: 6. The CDR3 length is 15 residues. Variable domain in full (rest from reference TRBV28 and TRBJ2-7): DVKVTQSSRYLVKRTGEKVFLECVQDMDHENMFWYRQDPGLGLRLIYFSYDVKMKEKGDIPEGYSVSREKKERFSLILESASTNQTSMYLCASSPGTGGDYEQYFGPGTRLTVT.

This chain connects TRBV5-8 to TRBJ2-5, with D uncertain. V was pared by 0 bases and J by 2 bases, with 8 bases between. The CDR3 totals 14 residues. The germline CDR1 and CDR2 sequences are SGHTS and YDEGEE. The CDR3 loop reads CASSLGTSQETQYF. CDR3 DNA sequence: TGTGCCAGCAGCTTGGGAACAAGTCAAGAGACCCAGTACTTC.

This clone has just one count. The chain employs TRBV5-4 and TRBJ1-1; D ambiguous. CDR3 length equals 14 residues. V dropped 0 bases and J dropped 5 bases, with 11 bases sitting between them. CDR1 and CDR2 (germline): SGHNT, YYREEE (reference sequence). DNA for the CDR3: TGTGCCAGCAGCTTGGGCGGCGAGGTAACTGAAGCTTTCTTT. This sequence encodes CASSLGGEVTEAFF.

V is TRBV4-1 and J is TRBJ2-1; D uncertain. CDR1 is MGHRA and CDR2 is YSYEKL in the germline V gene. The CDR3 consists of 15 residues. V dropped 1 base and J dropped 5 bases, with 12 bases sitting between them. This CDR3 reads CASSQVGLLNNEQFF. In DNA, the CDR3 is TGCGCCAGCAGCCAAGTGGGTTTGCTCAACAATGAGCAGTTCTTC.

This clone was seen a handful of times. The V and J genes are TRBV7-9 and TRBJ2-7; D may be TRBD1 (5 bases). Germline-derived CDR1 and CDR2 are SEHNR and FQNEAQ (reference sequence). CDR3 length equals 15 residues. Trimming took 0 bases from V and 2 from J, leaving 11 bases between them. CDR3 in amino acids: CASSLAQGSPYEQYF. The DNA for the CDR3 is TGTGCCAGCAGCTTAGCTCAGGGTTCCCCCTACGAGCAGTACTTC. Variable domain in full (rest from reference TRBV7-9 and TRBJ2-7): DTGVSQNPRHKITKRGQNVTFRCDPISEHNRLYWYRQTLGQGPEFLTYFQNEAQLEKSRLLSDRFSAERPKGSFSTLEIQRTEQGDSAMYLCASSLAQGSPYEQYFGPGTRLTVT.

This clone was observed a handful of times. The chain combines TRBV27 with TRBJ2-7; 7 nucleotides align to TRBD2. V was pared by 5 bases and J by 2 bases, with 9 bases of the junction left unmatched. Germline CDR1 MNHEY, CDR2 SMNVEV (reference sequence). This CDR3 comprises 15 residues. This CDR3 is CASSGSSGGAYEQYF. CDR3 bases: TGTGCCAGCAGTGGATCTAGCGGTGGGGCCTACGAGCAGTACTTC.